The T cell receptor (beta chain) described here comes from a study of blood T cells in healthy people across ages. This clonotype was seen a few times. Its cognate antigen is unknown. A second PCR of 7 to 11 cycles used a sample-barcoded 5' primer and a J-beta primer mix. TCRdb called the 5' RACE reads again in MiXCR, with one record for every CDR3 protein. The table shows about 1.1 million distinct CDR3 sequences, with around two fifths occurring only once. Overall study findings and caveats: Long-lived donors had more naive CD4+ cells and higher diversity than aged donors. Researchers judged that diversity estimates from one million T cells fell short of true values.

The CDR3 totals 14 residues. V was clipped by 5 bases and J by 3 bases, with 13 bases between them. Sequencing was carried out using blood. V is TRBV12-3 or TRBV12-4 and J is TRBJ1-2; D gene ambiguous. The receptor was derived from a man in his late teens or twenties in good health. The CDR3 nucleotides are TGTGCCAGCAGTCCCGGGGTCGGATACTATGGCTACACCTTC. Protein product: CASSPGVGYYGYTF.